The TCR beta chain under discussion was sequenced for a study of T cell responses to AZD1222 COVID-19 vaccine. Whole-study findings and limits: Donors, mostly white British, included more females; clonal diversity was possibly underestimated. Baseline seropositivity characterized only a handful of AZD1222 recipients.

The data were produced by immunoSEQ multiplex PCR, yet TCRdb's version contains in-frame clones alone and is incomplete. In the table there are approximately 160,000 clones, about nine tenths of which are singletons. Note on this clone: What it recognizes is unknown.

Here the sequenced sample was peripheral blood, taken on day 0 of AZD1222 vaccination. This clonotype was obtained from an adult in good health.

CDR3 bases: TGTGCCAGCAGGAGGGGGGGGACGCGGACTAATGAAAAACTGTTTTTT. Protein: CASRRGGTRTNEKLFF. This rearrangement joins TRBV25-1 to TRBJ1-4, with D maybe TRBD1 (6 bases). The germline V gene has CDR1 MGHDK and CDR2 SYGVNS. V was clipped by 6 bases and J by 2 bases, with 16 bases between them. CDR3 length: 16 amino acids.